The TCR beta chain under discussion was sequenced for a study of glioma-infiltrating T cells after dendritic cell vaccination. This CDR3 has 14 residues. Germline V CDR1 and CDR2: SEHNR, FQNEAQ (reference sequence). V lost 4 bases, J lost 10 bases, and 7 bases stayed unmatched. Time point indicated: after dendritic cell vaccination, including at tumor progression/relapse. PBMC were collected before vaccination, two weeks after the third vaccination, and at progression. Study observations and caveats: TCR clonality showed no direct relationship with survival.

The assay was immunoSEQ multiplex PCR, and TCRdb's table has in-frame clones only and misses some. In the table there are roughly 60,000 clones, about 89% of which are singletons. A note on this clone: The antigen is unknown.

This sample comprised blood, obtained after dendritic cell vaccination. The gene calls are TRBV7-9 and TRBJ1-6; 7 nucleotides align to TRBD1. This receptor was identified in a human donor with glioblastoma. CDR3 protein: CASSSGGNGSPLHF. The CDR3 nucleotides are TGTGCCAGCAGCTCAGGGGGAAATGGATCACCCCTCCACTTT.